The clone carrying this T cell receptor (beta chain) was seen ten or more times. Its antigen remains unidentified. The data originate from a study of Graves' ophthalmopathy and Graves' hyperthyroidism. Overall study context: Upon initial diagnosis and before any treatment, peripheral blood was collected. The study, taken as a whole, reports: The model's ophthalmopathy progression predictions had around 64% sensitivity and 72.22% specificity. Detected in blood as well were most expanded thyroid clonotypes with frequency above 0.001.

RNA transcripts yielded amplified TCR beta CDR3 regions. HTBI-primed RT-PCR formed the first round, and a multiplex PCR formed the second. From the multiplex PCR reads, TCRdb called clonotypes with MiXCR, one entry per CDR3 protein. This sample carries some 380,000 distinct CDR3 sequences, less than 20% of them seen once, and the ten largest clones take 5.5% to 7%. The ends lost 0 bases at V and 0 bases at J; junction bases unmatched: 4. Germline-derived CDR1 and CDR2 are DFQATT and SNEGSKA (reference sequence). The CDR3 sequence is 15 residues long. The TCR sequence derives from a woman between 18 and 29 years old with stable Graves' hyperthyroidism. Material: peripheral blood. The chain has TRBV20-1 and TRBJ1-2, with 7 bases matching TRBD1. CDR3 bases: TGCAGTGCTAGAGATGGGACAGCTTCTAACTATGGCTACACCTTC. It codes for CSARDGTASNYGYTF.